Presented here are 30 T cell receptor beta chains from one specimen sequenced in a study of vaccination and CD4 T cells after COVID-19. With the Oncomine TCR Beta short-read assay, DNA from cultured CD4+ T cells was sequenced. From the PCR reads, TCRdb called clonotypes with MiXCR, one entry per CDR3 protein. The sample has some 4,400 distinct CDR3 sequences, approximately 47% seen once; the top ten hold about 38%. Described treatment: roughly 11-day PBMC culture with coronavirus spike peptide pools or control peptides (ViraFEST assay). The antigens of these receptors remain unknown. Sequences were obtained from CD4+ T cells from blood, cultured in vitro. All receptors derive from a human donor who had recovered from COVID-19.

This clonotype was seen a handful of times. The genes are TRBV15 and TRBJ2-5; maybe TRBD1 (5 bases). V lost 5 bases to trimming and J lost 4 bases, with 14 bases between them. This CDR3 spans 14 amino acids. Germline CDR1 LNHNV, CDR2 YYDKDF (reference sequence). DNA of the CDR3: TGTGCCACCAGCCCGTCAGGGTTAGGAGAGACCCAGTACTTC. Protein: CATSPSGLGETQYF.

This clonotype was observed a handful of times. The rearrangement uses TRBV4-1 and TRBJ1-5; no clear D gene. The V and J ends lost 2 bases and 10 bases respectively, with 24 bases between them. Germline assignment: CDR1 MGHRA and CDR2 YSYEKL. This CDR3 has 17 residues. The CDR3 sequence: CASSQYRPGSGLTPQHF. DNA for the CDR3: TGCGCCAGCAGCCAATATCGTCCGGGCTCCGGACTAACTCCCCAGCATTTT.

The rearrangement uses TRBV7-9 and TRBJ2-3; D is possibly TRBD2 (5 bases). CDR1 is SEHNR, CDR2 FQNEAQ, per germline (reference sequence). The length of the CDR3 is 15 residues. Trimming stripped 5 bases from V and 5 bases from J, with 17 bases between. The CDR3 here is CASSLSRAGIDTQYF. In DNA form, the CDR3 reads TGTGCCAGCAGCCTCAGTCGGGCCGGGATAGATACGCAGTATTTT.

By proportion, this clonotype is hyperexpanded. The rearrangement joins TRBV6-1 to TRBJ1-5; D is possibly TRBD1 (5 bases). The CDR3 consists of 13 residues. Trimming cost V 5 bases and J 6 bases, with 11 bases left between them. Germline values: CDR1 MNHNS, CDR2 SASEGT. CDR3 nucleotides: TGTGCCAGCAGTCCGATGGGGCGTCAGCCCCAGCATTTT. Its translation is CASSPMGRQPQHF.

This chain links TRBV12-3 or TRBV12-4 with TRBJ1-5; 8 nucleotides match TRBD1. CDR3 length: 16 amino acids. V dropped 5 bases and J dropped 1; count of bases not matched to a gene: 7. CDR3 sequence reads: CASSPRGPASNQPQHF. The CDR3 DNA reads TGTGCCAGCAGTCCCAGGGGGCCGGCCAGCAATCAGCCCCAGCATTTT.

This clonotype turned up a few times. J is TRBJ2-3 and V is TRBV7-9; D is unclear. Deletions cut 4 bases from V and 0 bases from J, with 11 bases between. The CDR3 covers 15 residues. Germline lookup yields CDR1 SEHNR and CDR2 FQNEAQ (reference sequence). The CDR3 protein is CASSSRLRSTDTQYF. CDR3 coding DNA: TGTGCCAGCAGCTCTCGACTGAGAAGCACAGATACGCAGTATTTT. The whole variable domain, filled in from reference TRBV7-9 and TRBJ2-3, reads DTGVSQNPRHKITKRGQNVTFRCDPISEHNRLYWYRQTLGQGPEFLTYFQNEAQLEKSRLLSDRFSAERPKGSFSTLEIQRTEQGDSAMYLCASSSRLRSTDTQYFGPGTRLTVL.

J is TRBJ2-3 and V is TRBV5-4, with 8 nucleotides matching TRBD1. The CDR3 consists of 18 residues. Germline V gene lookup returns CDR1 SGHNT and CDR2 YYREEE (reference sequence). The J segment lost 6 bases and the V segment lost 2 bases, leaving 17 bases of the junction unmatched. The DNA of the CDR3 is TGTGCCAGCAGCTTCGGGACAGGCCCTTATCGGTCCGTGGATACGCAGTATTTT. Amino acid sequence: CASSFGTGPYRSVDTQYF. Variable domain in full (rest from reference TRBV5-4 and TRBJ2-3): ETGVTQSPTHLIKTRGQQVTLRCSSQSGHNTVSWYQQALGQGPQFIFQYYREEENGRGNFPPRFSGLQFPNYSSELNVNALELDDSALYLCASSFGTGPYRSVDTQYFGPGTRLTVL.

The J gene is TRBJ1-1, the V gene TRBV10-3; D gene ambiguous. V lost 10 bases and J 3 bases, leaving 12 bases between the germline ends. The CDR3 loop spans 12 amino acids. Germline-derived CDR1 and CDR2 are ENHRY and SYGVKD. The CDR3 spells CATQAQYTEAFF. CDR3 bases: TGTGCCACCCAGGCGCAGTACACTGAAGCTTTCTTT.

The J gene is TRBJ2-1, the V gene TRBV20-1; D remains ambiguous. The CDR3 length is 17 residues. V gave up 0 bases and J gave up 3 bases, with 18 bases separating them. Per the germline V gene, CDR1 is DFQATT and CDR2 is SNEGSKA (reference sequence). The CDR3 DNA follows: TGCAGTGCTAGAGATCCGGTGCGGCTATCACTCTACAATGAGCAGTTCTTC. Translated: CSARDPVRLSLYNEQFF.

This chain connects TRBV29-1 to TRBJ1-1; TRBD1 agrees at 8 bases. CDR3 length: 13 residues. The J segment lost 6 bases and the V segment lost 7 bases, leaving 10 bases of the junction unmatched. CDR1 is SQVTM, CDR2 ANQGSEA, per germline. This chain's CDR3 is CSAAQGAFAEAFF. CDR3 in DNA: TGCAGCGCGGCGCAGGGGGCGTTCGCTGAAGCTTTCTTT.

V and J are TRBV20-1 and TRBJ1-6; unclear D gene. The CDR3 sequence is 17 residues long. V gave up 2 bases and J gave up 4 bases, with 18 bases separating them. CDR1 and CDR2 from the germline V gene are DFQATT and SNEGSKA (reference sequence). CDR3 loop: CSARSDGRRAYNSPLHF. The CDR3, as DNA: TGCAGTGCTAGATCGGACGGGCGTCGGGCATATAATTCACCCCTCCACTTT.

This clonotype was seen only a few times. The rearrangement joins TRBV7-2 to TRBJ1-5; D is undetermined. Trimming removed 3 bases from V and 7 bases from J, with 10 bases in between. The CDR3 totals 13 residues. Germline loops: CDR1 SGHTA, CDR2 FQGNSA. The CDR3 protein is CASSFSGIQPQHF. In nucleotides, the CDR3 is TGTGCCAGCAGCTTCTCCGGGATCCAGCCCCAGCATTTT.

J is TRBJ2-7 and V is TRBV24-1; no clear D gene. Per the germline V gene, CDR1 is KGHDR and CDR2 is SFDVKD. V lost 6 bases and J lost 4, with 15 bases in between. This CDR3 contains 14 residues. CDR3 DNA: TGTGCCACCAGTAGTTCCTACACCCCGTACGAGCAGTACTTC. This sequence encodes CATSSSYTPYEQYF.

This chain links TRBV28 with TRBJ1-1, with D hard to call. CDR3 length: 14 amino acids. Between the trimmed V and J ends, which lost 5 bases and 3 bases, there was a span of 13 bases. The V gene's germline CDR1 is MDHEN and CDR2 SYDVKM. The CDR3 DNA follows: TGTGCCAGCAGTCCCCTGTGGCAGGACACTGAAGCTTTCTTT. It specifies CASSPLWQDTEAFF.

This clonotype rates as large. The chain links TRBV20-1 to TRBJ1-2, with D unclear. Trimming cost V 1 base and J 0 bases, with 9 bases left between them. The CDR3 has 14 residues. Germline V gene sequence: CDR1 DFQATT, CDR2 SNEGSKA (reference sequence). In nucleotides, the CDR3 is TGCAGTGCTAGAGTAGCAGCTACTAACTATGGCTACACCTTC. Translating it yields CSARVAATNYGYTF.

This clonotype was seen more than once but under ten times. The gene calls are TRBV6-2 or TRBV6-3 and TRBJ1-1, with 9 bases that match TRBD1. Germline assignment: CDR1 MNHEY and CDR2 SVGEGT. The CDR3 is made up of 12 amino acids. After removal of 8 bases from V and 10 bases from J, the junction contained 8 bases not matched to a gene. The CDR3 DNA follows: TGTGCCAGCTCGGACAGGGGCTTATCAGCTTTCTTT. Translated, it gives CASSDRGLSAFF.

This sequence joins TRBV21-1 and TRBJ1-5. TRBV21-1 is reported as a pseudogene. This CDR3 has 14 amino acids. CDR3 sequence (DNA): TGTGCCAGCAGCAAATGTGGGAACAATCAGCCCCAGCATTTT. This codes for CASSKCGNNQPQHF.

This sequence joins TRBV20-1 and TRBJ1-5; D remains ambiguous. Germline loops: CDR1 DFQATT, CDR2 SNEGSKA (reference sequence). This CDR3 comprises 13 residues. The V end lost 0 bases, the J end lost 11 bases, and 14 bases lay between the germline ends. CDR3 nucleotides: TGCAGTGCTAGAGATTACTTGGTCGGGGCCCAGCATTTT. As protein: CSARDYLVGAQHF.

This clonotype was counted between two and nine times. CDR3 DNA sequence: TGCAGTGCTAAATACCGGGACAGGGGTTGGGAGACCCAGTACTTC. This translates into CSAKYRDRGWETQYF. This chain uses TRBV20-1 with TRBJ2-5, with TRBD1 matching over 10 bases. In germline, CDR1 is DFQATT, CDR2 SNEGSKA (reference sequence). This CDR3 region has 15 residues. Trimming took 4 bases from V and 5 from J; bases not matched to a gene: 10.

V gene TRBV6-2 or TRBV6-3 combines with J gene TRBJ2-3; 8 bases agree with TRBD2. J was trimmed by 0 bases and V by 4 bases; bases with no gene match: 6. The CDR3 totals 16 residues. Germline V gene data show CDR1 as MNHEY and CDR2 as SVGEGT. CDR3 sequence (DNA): TGTGCCAGCAGTTTTTGGACTAGCCTTAGCACAGATACGCAGTATTTT. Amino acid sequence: CASSFWTSLSTDTQYF.

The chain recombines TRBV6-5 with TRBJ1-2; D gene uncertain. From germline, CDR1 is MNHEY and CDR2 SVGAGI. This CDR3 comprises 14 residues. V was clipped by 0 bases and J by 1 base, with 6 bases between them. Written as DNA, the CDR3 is TGTGCCAGCAGTTACTCAAGGGATAACTATGGCTACACCTTC. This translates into CASSYSRDNYGYTF.

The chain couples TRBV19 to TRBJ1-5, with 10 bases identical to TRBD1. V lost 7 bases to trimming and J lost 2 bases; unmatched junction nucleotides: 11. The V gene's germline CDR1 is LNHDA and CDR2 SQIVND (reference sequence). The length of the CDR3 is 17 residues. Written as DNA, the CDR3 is TGTGCCAGTACTAGGGACAGGGGATCCTTAGGCAATCAGCCCCAGCATTTT. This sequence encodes CASTRDRGSLGNQPQHF. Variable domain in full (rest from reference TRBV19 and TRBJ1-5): DGGITQSPKYLFRKEGQNVTLSCEQNLNHDAMYWYRQDPGQGLRLIYYSQIVNDFQKGDIAEGYSVSREKKESFPLTVTSAQKNPTAFYLCASTRDRGSLGNQPQHFGDGTRLSIL.

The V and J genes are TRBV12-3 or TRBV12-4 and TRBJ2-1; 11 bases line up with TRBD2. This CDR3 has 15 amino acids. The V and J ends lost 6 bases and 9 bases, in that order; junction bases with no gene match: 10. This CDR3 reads CASRVAGGRRGEQFF. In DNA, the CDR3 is TGTGCCAGCAGAGTAGCGGGAGGGAGGAGGGGTGAGCAGTTCTTC.

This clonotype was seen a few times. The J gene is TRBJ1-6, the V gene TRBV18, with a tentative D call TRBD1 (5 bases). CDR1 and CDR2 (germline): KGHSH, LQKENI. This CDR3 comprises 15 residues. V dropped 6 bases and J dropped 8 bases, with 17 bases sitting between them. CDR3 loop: CASSKVEGRDSPLHF. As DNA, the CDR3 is TGTGCCAGCTCTAAAGTGGAGGGGCGCGATTCACCCCTCCACTTT.

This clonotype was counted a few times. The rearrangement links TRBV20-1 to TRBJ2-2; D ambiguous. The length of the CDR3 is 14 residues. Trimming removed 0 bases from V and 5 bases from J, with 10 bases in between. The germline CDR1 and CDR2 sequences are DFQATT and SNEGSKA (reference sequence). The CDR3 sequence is CSARDLDLTGELFF. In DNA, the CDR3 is TGCAGTGCTAGAGACCTCGACTTGACCGGGGAGCTGTTTTTT.

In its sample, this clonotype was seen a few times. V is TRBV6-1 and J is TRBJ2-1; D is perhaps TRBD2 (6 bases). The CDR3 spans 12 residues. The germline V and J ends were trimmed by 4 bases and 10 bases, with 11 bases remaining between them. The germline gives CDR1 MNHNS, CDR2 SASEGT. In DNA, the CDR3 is TGTGCCAGCAGTGGCTTAGGGAGGGAGCAGTTCTTC. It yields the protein CASSGLGREQFF.

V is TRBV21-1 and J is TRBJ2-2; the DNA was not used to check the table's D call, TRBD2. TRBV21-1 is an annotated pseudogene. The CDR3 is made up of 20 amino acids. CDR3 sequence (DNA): TGTGCCAGCAGCAAAAAGGGCCCAACGATAGCGGGAGTGGGTACCGGGGAGCTGTTTTTT. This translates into CASSKKGPTIAGVGTGELFF.

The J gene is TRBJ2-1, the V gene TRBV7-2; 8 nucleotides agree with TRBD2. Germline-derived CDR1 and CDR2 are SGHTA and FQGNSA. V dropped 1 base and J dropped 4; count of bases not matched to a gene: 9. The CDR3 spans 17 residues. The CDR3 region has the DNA TGTGCCAGCAGCTTAGTTCACCCAGCGGGAGAATACAATGAGCAGTTCTTC. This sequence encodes CASSLVHPAGEYNEQFF. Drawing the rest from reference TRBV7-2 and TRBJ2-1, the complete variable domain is GAGVSQSPSNKVTEKGKDVELRCDPISGHTALYWYRQSLGQGLEFLIYFQGNSAPDKSGLPSDRFSAERTGGSVSTLTIQRTQQEDSAVYLCASSLVHPAGEYNEQFFGPGTRLTVL.

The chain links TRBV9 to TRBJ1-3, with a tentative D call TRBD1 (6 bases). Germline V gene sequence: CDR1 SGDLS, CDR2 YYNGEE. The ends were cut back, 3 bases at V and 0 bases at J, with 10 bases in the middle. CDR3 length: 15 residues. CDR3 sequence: CASSADSYSGNTIYF. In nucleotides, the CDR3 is TGTGCCAGCAGCGCGGACAGTTACTCTGGAAACACCATATATTTT.

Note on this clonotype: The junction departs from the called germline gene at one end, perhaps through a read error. Written as DNA, the CDR3 is TGTGCCGGCAGCTTTCTCAGTTCCAACGGGGAGCTGTTTTTT. Encoded protein: CAGSFLSSNGELFF. The chain joins TRBV7-6 to TRBJ2-2; D not resolved. The germline gives CDR1 SGHVS, CDR2 FNYEAQ. The CDR3 is 14 residues long.